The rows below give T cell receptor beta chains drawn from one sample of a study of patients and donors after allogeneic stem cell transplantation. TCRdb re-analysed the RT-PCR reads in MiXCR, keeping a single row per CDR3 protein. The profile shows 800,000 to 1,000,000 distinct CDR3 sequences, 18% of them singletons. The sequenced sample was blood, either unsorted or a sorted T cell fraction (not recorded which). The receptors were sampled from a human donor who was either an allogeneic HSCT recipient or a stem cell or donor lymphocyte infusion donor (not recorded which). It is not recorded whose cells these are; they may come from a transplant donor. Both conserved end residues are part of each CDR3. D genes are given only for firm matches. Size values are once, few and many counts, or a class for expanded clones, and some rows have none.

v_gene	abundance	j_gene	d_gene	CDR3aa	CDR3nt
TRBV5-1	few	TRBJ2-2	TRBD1	CASSVGQGGTGELFF	TGCGCCAGCAGCGTCGGACAGGGCGGAACCGGGGAGCTGTTTTTT
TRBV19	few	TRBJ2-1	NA	CASSWDHYNEQFF	TGTGCCAGTAGTTGGGACCACTACAATGAGCAGTTCTTC
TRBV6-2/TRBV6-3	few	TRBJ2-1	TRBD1	CASSALTGYEQFF	TGTGCCAGCAGTGCACTGACAGGGTATGAGCAGTTCTTC
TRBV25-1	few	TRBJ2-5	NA	CASSVTEYQETQYF	TGTGCCAGCAGTGTGACAGAGTACCAAGAGACCCAGTACTTC
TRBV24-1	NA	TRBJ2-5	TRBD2	CATSVGTSGRNGQYF	TGTGCCACCAGTGTCGGGACTAGCGGGAGGAATGGCCAGTACTTC
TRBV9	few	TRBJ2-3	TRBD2	CASSGRIGASGRTDTQYF	TGTGCCAGCAGCGGTCGAATTGGGGCTAGCGGGCGCACAGATACGCAGTATTTT
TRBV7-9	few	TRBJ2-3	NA	CASSPRLREGTDTQYF	TGTGCCAGCAGCCCCAGACTTCGAGAGGGCACAGATACGCAGTATTTT
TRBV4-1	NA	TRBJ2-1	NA	CASSRFPGLYNEQFF	TGCGCCAGCAGCCGCTTCCCGGGACTTTACAATGAGCAGTTCTTC
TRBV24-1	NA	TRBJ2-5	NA	CATSDRARQETQYF	TGTGCCACCAGTGACCGGGCCAGGCAAGAGACCCAGTACTTC
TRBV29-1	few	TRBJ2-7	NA	CSVELSGRPPYEQYF	TGCAGCGTTGAATTGTCAGGGAGGCCCCCCTACGAGCAGTACTTC
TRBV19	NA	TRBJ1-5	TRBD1	CASSIEDRRRNQPQHF	TGTGCCAGTAGTATAGAGGACAGGCGGCGCAATCAGCCCCAGCATTTT
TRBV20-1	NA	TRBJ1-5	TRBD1	CSAPAGTGPNQPQHF	TGCAGTGCCCCGGCCGGGACAGGCCCCAATCAGCCCCAGCATTTT
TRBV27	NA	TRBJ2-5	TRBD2	CASGTSGRTFQETQYF	TGTGCCAGCGGCACTAGCGGGAGGACTTTCCAAGAGACCCAGTACTTC
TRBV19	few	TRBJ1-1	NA	CASSISPGANTEAFF	TGTGCCAGTAGTATCTCACCAGGGGCGAACACTGAAGCTTTCTTT
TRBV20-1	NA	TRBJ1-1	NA	CSARKKWGQPNTEAFF	TGCAGTGCTAGAAAAAAATGGGGGCAGCCTAACACTGAAGCTTTCTTT
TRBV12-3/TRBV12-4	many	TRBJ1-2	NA	CASSSRGGSSSYGYTF	TGTGCCAGCAGTTCCCGTGGTGGGTCCTCTTCCTATGGCTACACCTTC
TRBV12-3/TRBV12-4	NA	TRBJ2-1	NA	CASSSRLAPNEQFF	TGTGCCAGCAGTTCCCGGCTAGCCCCGAATGAGCAGTTCTTC
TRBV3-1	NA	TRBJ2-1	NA	CASSQEDGIEVLRNEQFF	TGTGCCAGCAGCCAAGAAGACGGGATAGAGGTATTACGGAATGAGCAGTTCTTC
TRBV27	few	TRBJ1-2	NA	CASSFQGQLDGYTF	TGTGCCAGCAGTTTTCAGGGTCAATTGGATGGCTACACCTTC
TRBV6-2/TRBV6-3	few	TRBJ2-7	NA	CASSSPRDITYEQYF	TGTGCCAGCAGTTCGCCTCGGGACATCACCTACGAGCAGTACTTC
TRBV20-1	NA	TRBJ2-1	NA	CSASLPRTYNEQFF	TGCAGTGCTAGTCTCCCCCGTACCTACAATGAGCAGTTCTTC
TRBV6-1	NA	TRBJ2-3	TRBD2	CASSRSPDSGRGSTDTQYF	TGTGCCAGCAGTCGGTCTCCCGATAGCGGGAGGGGGAGTACAGATACGCAGTATTTT
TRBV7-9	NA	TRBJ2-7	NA	CASSRTHPYEQYF	TGTGCCAGCAGCAGGACTCACCCCTACGAGCAGTACTTC
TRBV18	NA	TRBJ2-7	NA	CASSRPATYEQYF	TGTGCCAGCTCACGGCCTGCGACCTACGAGCAGTACTTC
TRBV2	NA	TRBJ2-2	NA	CASSEFGRGPNTGELFF	TGTGCCAGCAGTGAATTCGGAAGGGGACCGAACACCGGGGAGCTGTTTTTT
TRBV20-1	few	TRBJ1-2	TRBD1	CSARAGQTFGGYTF	TGCAGTGCTAGAGCGGGACAGACCTTTGGGGGCTACACCTTC
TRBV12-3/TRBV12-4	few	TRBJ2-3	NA	CASSLATSAQYF	TGTGCCAGCAGTTTAGCGACATCCGCGCAGTATTTT
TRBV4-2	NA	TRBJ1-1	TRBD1	CASSQRRSGTANTEAFF	TGTGCCAGCAGCCAACGACGATCCGGGACAGCGAACACTGAAGCTTTCTTT
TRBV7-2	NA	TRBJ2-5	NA	CASSWGHETQYF	TGTGCCAGCAGTTGGGGGCATGAGACCCAGTACTTC
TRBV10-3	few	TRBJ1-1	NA	CAISERRTEAFF	TGTGCCATCAGTGAGAGGAGGACTGAAGCTTTCTTT
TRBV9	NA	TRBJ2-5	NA	CASSVNGRRETQYF	TGTGCCAGCAGCGTAAACGGACGACGAGAGACCCAGTACTTC